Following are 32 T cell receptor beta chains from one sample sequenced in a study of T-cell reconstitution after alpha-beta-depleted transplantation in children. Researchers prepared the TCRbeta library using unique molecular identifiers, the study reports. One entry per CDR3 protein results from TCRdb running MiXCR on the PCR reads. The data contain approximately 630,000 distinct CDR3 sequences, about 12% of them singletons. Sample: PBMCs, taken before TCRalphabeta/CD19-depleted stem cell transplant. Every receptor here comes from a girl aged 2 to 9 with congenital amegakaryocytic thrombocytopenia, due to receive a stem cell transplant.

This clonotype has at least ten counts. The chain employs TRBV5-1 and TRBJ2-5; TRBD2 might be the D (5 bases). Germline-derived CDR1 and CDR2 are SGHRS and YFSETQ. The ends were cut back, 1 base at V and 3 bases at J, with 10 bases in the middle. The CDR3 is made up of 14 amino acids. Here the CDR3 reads CASSLSGREETQYF. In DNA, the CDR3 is TGCGCCAGCAGCTTGAGCGGTCGAGAAGAGACCCAGTACTTC.

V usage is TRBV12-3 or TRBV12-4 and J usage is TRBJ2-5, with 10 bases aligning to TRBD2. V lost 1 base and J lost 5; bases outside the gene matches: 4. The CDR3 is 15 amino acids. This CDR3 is CASSLGAGGMETQYF. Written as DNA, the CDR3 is TGTGCCAGCAGTTTAGGAGCGGGAGGGATGGAGACCCAGTACTTC.

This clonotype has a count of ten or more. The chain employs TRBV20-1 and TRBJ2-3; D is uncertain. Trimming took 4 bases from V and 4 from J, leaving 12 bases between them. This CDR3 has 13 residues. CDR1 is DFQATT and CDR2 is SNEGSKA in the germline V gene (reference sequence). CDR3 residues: CSANLRSSDTQYF. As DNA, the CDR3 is TGCAGTGCTAACCTTCGGAGTTCAGATACGCAGTATTTT.

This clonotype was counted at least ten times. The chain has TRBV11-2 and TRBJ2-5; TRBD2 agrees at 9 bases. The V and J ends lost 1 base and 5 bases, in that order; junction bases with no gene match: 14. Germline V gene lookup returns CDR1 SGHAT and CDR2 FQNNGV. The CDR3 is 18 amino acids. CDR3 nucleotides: TGTGCCAGCAGCTTAGGAGGGGTATTAGCGGGAGCCCGGGAGACCCAGTACTTC. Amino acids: CASSLGGVLAGARETQYF.

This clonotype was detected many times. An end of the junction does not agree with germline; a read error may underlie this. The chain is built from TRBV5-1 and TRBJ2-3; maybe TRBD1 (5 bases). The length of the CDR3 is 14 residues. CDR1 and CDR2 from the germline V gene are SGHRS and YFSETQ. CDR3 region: CASSLGASTDTQYF. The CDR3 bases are TGTGCCAGCAGCTTAGGGGCTAGCACAGATACGCAGTATTTT.

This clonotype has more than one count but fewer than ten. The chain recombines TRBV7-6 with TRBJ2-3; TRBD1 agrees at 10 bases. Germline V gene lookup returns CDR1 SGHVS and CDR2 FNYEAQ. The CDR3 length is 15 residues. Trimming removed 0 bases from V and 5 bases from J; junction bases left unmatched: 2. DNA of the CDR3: TGTGCCAGCAGCTTAGCGGGACAGGGGAGAGATACGCAGTATTTT. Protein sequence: CASSLAGQGRDTQYF.

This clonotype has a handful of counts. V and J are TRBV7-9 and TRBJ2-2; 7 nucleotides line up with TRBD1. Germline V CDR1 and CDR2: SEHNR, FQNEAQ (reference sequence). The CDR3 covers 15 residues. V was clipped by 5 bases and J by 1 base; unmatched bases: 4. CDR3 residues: CASSPGQLNTGELFF. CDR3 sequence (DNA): TGTGCCAGCAGCCCGGGACAGCTGAACACCGGGGAGCTGTTTTTT.

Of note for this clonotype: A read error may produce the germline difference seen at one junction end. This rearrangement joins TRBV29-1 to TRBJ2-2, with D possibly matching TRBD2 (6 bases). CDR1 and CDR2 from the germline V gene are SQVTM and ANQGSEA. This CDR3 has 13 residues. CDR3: CSVGGGYPGVLFF. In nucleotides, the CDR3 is TGCAGCGTTGGTGGGGGGTATCCCGGGGTGCTGTTTTTT.

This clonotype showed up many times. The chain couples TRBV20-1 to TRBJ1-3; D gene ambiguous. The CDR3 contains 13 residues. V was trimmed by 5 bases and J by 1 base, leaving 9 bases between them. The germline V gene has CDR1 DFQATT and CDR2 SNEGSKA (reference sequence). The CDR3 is CSAGAYSGNTIYF. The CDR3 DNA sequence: TGCAGTGCTGGAGCTTATTCTGGAAACACCATATATTTT.

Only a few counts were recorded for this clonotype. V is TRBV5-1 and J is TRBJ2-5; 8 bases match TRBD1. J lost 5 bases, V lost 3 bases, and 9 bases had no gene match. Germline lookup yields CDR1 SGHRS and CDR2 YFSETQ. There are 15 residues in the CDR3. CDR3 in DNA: TGCGCCAGCAGCTCCGAGACAGGGGTCGAGGAGACCCAGTACTTC. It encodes CASSSETGVEETQYF.

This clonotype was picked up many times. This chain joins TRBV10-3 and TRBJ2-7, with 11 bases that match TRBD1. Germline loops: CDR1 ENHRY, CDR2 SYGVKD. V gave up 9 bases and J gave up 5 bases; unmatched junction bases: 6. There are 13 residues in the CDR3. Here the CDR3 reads CAIGQGAYHEQYF. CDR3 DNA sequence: TGTGCCATAGGACAGGGGGCTTACCACGAGCAGTACTTC.

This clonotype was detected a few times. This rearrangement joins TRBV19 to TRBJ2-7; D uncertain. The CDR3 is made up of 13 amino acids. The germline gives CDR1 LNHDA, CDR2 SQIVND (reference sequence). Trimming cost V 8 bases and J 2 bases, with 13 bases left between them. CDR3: CASAFGQTYEQYF. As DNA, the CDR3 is TGTGCCAGTGCCTTTGGGCAGACCTACGAGCAGTACTTC. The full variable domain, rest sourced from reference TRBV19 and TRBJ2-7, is DGGITQSPKYLFRKEGQNVTLSCEQNLNHDAMYWYRQDPGQGLRLIYYSQIVNDFQKGDIAEGYSVSREKKESFPLTVTSAQKNPTAFYLCASAFGQTYEQYFGPGTRLTVT.

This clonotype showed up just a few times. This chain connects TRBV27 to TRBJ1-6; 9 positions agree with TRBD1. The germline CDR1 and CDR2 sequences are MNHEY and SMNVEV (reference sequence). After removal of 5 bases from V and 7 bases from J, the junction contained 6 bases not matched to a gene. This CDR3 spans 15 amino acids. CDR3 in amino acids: CASSGGQGANSPLHF. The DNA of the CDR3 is TGTGCCAGCAGTGGGGGACAGGGTGCCAATTCACCCCTCCACTTT.

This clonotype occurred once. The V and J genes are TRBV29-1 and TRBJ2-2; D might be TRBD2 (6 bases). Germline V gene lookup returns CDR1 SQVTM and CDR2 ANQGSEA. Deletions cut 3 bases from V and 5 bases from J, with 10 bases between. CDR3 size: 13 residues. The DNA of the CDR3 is TGCAGCGTTGACCGGGAGCGGACCGGGGAGCTGTTTTTT. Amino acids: CSVDRERTGELFF.

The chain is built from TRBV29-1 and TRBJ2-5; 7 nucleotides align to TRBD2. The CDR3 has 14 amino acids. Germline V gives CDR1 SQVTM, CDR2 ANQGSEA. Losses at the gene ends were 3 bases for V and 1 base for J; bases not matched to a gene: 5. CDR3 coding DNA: TGCAGCGTTGACCCGCGGGAGATCCAAGAGACCCAGTACTTC. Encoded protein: CSVDPREIQETQYF.

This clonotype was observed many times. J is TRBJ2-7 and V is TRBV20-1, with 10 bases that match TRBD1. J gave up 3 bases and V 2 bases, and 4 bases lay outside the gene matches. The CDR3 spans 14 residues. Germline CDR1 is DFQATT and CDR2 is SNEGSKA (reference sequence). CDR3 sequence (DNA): TGCAGTGCTAGATCAGGACAGGGGGACTACGAGCAGTACTTC. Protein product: CSARSGQGDYEQYF.

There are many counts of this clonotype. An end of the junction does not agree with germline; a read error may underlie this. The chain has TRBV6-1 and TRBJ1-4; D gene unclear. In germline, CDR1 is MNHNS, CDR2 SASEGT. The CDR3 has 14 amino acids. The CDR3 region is CASSDGSSGNLGYF. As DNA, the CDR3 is TGTGCCAGCAGTGATGGTTCCTCAGGAAATTTAGGGTATTTT.

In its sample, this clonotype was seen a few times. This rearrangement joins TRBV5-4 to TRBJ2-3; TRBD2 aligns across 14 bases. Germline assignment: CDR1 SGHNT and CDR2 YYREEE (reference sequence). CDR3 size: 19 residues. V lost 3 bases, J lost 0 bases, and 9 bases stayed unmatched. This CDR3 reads CASSSGTSGSFRSTDTQYF. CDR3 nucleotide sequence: TGTGCCAGCAGCTCCGGGACTAGCGGGAGTTTTCGTAGCACAGATACGCAGTATTTT.

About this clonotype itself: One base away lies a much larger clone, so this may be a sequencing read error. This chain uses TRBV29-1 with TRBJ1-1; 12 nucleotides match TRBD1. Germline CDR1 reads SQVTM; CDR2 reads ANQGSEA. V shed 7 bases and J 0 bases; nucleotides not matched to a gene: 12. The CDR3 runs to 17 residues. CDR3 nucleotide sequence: TGCAGCGCTCGCTGGGGACAGGGGGCCGGGTTGAACACTGAAGCTTTCTTT. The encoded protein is CSARWGQGAGLNTEAFF.

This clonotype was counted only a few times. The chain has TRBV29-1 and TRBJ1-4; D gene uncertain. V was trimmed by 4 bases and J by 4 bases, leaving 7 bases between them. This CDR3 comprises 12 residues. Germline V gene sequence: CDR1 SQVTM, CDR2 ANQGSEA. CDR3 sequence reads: CSVVLSNEKLFF. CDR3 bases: TGCAGCGTTGTACTGAGTAATGAAAAACTGTTTTTT.

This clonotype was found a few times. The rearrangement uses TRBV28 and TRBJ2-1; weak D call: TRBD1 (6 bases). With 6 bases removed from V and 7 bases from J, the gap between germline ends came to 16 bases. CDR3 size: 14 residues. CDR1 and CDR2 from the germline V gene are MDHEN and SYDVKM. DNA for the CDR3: TGTGCCAGCAGCGCAGCCCAGGGGTGGAATGAGCAGTTCTTC. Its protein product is CASSAAQGWNEQFF.

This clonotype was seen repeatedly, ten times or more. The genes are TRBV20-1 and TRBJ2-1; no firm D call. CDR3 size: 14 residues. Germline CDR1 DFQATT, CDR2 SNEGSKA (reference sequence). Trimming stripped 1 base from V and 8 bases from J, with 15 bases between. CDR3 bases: TGCAGTGCTAGAGGCCCCCGGCGACACGATGAGCAGTTCTTC. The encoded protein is CSARGPRRHDEQFF.

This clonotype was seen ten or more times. The CDR3 bases are TGTGCCAGCAGCCTCGGGGGCAGCGGGCCAGATACGCAGTATTTT. Amino acid sequence: CASSLGGSGPDTQYF. V and J are TRBV9 and TRBJ2-3, with D perhaps matching TRBD1 or TRBD2 (6 bases each). Trimming cost V 4 bases and J 4 bases, with 16 bases left between them. Per germline, CDR1 SGDLS and CDR2 YYNGEE. The CDR3 length is 15 residues.

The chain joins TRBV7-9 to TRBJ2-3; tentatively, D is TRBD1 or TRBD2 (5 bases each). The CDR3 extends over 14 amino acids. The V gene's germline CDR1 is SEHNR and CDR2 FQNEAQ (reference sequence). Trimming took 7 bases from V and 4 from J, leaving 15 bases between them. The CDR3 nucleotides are TGTGCCAGCAACATTGGATTGGGGGCAGATACGCAGTATTTT. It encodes CASNIGLGADTQYF.

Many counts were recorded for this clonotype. The CDR3 nucleotides are TGTGCCAGCAGCTTAGCGGGACAGGGAGACACTGAAGCTTTCTTT. Amino acids: CASSLAGQGDTEAFF. The chain joins TRBV7-9 to TRBJ1-1; 9 nucleotides align to TRBD1. V lost 0 bases, J lost 3 bases, and 2 bases stayed unmatched. Germline CDR1 is SEHNR and CDR2 is FQNEAQ (reference sequence). The CDR3 runs to 15 residues. The full variable domain, completed using reference TRBV7-9 and TRBJ1-1, is DTGVSQNPRHKITKRGQNVTFRCDPISEHNRLYWYRQTLGQGPEFLTYFQNEAQLEKSRLLSDRFSAERPKGSFSTLEIQRTEQGDSAMYLCASSLAGQGDTEAFFGQGTRLTVV.

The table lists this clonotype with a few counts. The DNA for the CDR3 is TGTGCCAGCAGCCAAGATCAGGGGACAGCTACCGAGCAGTACTTC. Amino acid sequence: CASSQDQGTATEQYF. The chain uses TRBV3-1 and TRBJ2-7; 7 bases are shared with TRBD1. The CDR3 covers 15 residues. V was clipped by 0 bases and J by 6 bases; unmatched bases: 8. Germline CDR1 LGHDT, CDR2 YNNKEL (reference sequence).

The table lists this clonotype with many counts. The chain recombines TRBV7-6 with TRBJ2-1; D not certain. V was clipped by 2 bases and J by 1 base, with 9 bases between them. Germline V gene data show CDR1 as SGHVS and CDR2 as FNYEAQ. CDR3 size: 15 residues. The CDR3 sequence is CASSLPAGSYNEQFF. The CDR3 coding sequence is TGTGCCAGCAGCTTACCAGCCGGATCCTACAATGAGCAGTTCTTC.

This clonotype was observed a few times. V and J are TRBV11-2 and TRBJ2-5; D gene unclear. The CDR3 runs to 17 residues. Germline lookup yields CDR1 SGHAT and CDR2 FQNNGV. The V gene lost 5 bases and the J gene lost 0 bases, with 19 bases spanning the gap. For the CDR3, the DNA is TGTGCCAGCAGCCCCGGCTTTACCAGCCCAAACCAAGAGACCCAGTACTTC. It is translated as CASSPGFTSPNQETQYF.

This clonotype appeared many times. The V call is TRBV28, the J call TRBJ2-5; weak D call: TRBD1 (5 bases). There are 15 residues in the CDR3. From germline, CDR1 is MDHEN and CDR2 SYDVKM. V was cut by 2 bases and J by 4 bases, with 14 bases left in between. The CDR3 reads CASSLRFQGRETQYF. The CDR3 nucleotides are TGTGCCAGCAGTTTACGTTTCCAGGGTCGAGAGACCCAGTACTTC. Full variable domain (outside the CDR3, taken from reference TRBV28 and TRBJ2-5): DVKVTQSSRYLVKRTGEKVFLECVQDMDHENMFWYRQDPGLGLRLIYFSYDVKMKEKGDIPEGYSVSREKKERFSLILESASTNQTSMYLCASSLRFQGRETQYFGPGTRLLVL.

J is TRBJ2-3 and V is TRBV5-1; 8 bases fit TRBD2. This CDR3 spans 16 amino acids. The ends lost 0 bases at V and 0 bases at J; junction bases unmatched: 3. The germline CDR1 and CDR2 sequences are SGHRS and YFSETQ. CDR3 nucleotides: TGCGCCAGCAGCTTGGACCCTAGCGGGAGCACAGATACGCAGTATTTT. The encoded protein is CASSLDPSGSTDTQYF.

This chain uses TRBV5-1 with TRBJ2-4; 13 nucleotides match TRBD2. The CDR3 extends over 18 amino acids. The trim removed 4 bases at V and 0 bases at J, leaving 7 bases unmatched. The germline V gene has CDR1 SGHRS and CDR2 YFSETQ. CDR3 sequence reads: CASSHRLAGGLAKNIQYF. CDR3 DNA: TGCGCCAGCAGCCACCGACTAGCGGGAGGCCTAGCCAAAAACATTCAGTACTTC.

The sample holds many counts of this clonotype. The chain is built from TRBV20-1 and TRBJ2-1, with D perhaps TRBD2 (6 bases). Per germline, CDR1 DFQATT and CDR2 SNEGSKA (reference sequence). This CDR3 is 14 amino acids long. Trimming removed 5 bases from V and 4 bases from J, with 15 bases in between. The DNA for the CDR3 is TGCAGTGCTGCTGGGGCTAGCGATTACAATGAGCAGTTCTTC. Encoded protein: CSAAGASDYNEQFF.